Below, 8 T cell receptor beta chains from the same sample are listed, as sequenced in a study of T cells in Graves' hyperthyroidism and ophthalmopathy. Amplification of TCR beta CDR3 regions was performed using RNA transcripts as template. The HTBI primer set served for first-round RT-PCR of the TCR CDR3. TCRdb passed the multiplex PCR reads through MiXCR, listing each CDR3 protein once. Counted here are about 350,000 distinct CDR3 sequences, approximately 13% occurring once; the ten biggest clones make up 20% to 25%. The specimen sequenced was blood. The source of these receptors is a woman aged 25 to 39 with Graves' hyperthyroidism.

This clonotype was counted many times. CDR3 in amino acids: CASSEATSGAYEQYF. CDR3 DNA sequence: TGTGCCAGCAGTGAAGCAACTAGCGGGGCCTACGAGCAGTACTTC. V gene TRBV6-1 combines with J gene TRBJ2-7, with 10 bases aligning to TRBD2. The CDR3 is 15 residues long. The trim removed 0 bases at V and 2 bases at J, leaving 1 base unmatched. Per germline, CDR1 MNHNS and CDR2 SASEGT.

This clonotype appeared many times. CDR3 protein: CASSYWGLVPGELFF. In nucleotides, the CDR3 is TGTGCCAGCAGTTATTGGGGGCTTGTTCCCGGGGAGCTGTTTTTT. The chain uses TRBV6-1 and TRBJ2-2; TRBD1 is a possible D gene (6 bases). Germline assignment: CDR1 MNHNS and CDR2 SASEGT. V lost 5 bases and J lost 6, with 16 bases in between. This CDR3 has 15 residues.

In regard to this clonotype: A much more abundant neighbour one base away suggests this may be a read error. This chain connects TRBV7-2 to TRBJ2-3; D gene unclear. Germline loops: CDR1 SGHTA, CDR2 FQGNSA. The CDR3 loop spans 13 amino acids. CDR3 nucleotide sequence: TGTGCCAGCAGCTTTCCCGGCACAGATATGCAGTATTTT. It codes for CASSFPGTDMQYF.

This chain links TRBV10-2 with TRBJ2-2; D is unclear. Germline CDR1 reads WSHSY; CDR2 reads SAAADI. The CDR3 is made up of 14 amino acids. V was cut by 6 bases and J by 2 bases, with 10 bases left in between. Written as DNA, the CDR3 is TGCGCCAGCAGGGAAGTAGCAAACACCGGGGAGCTGTTTTTT. Protein: CASREVANTGELFF.

There are many counts of this clonotype. This chain uses TRBV5-8 with TRBJ2-5; TRBD2 is a possible D gene (6 bases). The CDR3 covers 13 residues. Deletions cut 2 bases from V and 12 bases from J, with 17 bases between. Germline V gene data show CDR1 as SGHTS and CDR2 as YDEGEE. The CDR3 spells CASSFGTPSLEYF. DNA of the CDR3: TGTGCCAGCAGCTTTGGGACTCCCAGTCTGGAGTACTTC.

As regards this clonotype: This clone may be a read error of a much larger clone one base away. The chain couples TRBV27 to TRBJ1-5; D perhaps matches TRBD1 (6 bases). CDR3 length equals 14 residues. In germline, CDR1 is MNHEY, CDR2 SMNVEV (reference sequence). CDR3 amino acids: CSISPGGAWQPQHF. The CDR3 DNA sequence: TGTTCAATCTCTCCGGGGGGCGCATGGCAGCCCCAGCATTTT.

This clonotype was counted ten times or more. This chain uses TRBV7-9 with TRBJ2-7; TRBD1 might be the D (5 bases). V was clipped by 2 bases and J by 3 bases, with 8 bases between them. The germline gives CDR1 SEHNR, CDR2 FQNEAQ (reference sequence). The CDR3 covers 13 residues. The CDR3 bases are TGTGCCAGCAGCTTACTCCAGGGCTACGAGCAGTACTTC. Translation gives CASSLLQGYEQYF.

This clonotype was picked up a small number of times. V and J are TRBV20-1 and TRBJ2-7, with TRBD2 as a possible D gene (5 bases). The V end lost 2 bases, the J end lost 6 bases, and 11 bases lay between the germline ends. Germline CDR1 and CDR2: DFQATT and SNEGSKA (reference sequence). This CDR3 has 12 amino acids. This chain's CDR3 is CSARFEGFEQYF. CDR3 nucleotides: TGCAGTGCTAGATTTGAGGGTTTCGAGCAGTACTTC.